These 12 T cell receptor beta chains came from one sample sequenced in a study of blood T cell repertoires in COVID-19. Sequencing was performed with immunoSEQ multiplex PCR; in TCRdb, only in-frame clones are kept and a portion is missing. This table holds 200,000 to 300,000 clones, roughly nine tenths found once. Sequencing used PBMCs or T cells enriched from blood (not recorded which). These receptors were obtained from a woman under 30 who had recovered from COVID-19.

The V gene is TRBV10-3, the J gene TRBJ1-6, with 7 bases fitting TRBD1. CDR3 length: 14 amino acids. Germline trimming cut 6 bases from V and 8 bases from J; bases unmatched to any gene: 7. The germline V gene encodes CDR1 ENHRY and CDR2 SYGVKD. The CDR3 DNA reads TGTGCCATCAGCTGGGACAGACAGGATTCACCCCTCCACTTT. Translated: CAISWDRQDSPLHF.

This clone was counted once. CDR3 protein: CASSTLPGQRFYGPQHF. The CDR3 nucleotides are TGTGCCAGTAGTACCTTACCGGGACAGAGATTCTACGGGCCCCAGCATTTT. V usage is TRBV19 and J usage is TRBJ1-5; 7 nucleotides align to TRBD1. J gave up 9 bases and V 4 bases, and 18 bases lay outside the gene matches. CDR1 and CDR2 from the germline V gene are LNHDA and SQIVND (reference sequence). The CDR3 totals 17 residues. Full variable domain (missing parts from reference TRBV19 and TRBJ1-5): DGGITQSPKYLFRKEGQNVTLSCEQNLNHDAMYWYRQDPGQGLRLIYYSQIVNDFQKGDIAEGYSVSREKKESFPLTVTSAQKNPTAFYLCASSTLPGQRFYGPQHFGDGTRLSIL.

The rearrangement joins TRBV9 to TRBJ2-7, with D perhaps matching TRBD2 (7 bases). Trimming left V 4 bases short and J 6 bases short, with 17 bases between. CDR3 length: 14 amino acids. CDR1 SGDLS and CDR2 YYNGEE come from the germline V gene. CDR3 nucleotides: TGTGCCAGCAGCCCCTGGGGGGGCCCGTCCGAGCAGTACTTC. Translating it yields CASSPWGGPSEQYF.

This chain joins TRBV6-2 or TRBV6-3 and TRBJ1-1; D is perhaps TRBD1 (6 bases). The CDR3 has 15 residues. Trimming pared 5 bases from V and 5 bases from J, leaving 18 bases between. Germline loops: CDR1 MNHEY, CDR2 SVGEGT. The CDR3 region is CASSTLTGLGTEAFF. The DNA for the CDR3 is TGTGCCAGCAGTACACTGACAGGCTTGGGGACTGAAGCTTTCTTT.

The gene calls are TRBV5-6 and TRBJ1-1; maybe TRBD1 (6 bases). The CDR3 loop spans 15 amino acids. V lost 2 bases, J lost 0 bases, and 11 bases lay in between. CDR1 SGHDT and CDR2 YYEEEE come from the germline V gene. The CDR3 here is CASSFTGLVNTEAFF. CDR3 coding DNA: TGTGCCAGCAGCTTTACAGGGTTGGTGAACACTGAAGCTTTCTTT.

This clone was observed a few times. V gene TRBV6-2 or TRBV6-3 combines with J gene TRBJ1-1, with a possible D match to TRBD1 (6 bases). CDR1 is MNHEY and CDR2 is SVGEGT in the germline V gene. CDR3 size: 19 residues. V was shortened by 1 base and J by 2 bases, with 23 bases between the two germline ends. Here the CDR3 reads CASSYYRDTGWGINTEAFF. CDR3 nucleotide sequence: TGTGCCAGCAGTTACTACCGGGACACGGGGTGGGGAATTAACACTGAAGCTTTCTTT.

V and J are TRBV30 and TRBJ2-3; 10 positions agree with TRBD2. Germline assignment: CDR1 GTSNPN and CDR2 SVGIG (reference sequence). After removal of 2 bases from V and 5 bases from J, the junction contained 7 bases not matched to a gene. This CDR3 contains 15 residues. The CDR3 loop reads CAWSWSGGAGDTQYF. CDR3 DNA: TGTGCCTGGAGTTGGAGCGGGGGGGCAGGAGATACGCAGTATTTT.

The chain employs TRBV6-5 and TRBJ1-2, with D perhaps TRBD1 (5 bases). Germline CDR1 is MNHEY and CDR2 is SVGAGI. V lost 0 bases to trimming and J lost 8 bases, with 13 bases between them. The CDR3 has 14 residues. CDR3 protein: CASSYSMQGYGYTF. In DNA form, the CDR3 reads TGTGCCAGCAGTTACTCTATGCAGGGATACGGCTACACCTTC.

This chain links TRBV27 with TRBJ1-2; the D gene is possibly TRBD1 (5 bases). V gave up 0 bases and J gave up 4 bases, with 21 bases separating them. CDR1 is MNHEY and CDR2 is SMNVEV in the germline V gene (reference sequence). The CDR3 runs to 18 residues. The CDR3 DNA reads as TGTGCCAGCAGTTTATCGAATAGTAGGGAGGGGTACCCCTATGGCTACACCTTC. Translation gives CASSLSNSREGYPYGYTF.

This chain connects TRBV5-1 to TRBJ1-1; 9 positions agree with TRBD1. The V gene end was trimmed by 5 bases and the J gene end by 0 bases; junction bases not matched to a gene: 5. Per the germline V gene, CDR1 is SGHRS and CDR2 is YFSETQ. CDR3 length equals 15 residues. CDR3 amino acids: CASRDGQGLNTEAFF. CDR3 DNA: TGCGCCAGCAGGGATGGACAGGGGTTGAACACTGAAGCTTTCTTT.

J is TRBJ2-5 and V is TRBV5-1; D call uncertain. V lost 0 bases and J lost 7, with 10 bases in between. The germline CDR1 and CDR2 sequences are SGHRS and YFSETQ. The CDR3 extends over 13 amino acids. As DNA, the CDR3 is TGCGCCAGCAGCTTGGACGCGTGGGCGACCCAGTACTTC. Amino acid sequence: CASSLDAWATQYF.

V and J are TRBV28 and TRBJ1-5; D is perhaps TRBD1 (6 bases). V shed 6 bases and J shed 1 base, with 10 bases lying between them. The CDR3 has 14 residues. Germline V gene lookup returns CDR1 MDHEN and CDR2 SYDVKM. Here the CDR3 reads CASSWGQSNQPQHF. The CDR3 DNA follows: TGTGCCAGCAGCTGGGGACAAAGCAATCAGCCCCAGCATTTT. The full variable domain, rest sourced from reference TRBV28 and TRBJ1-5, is DVKVTQSSRYLVKRTGEKVFLECVQDMDHENMFWYRQDPGLGLRLIYFSYDVKMKEKGDIPEGYSVSREKKERFSLILESASTNQTSMYLCASSWGQSNQPQHFGDGTRLSIL.